Below, 21 T cell receptor beta chains from the same sample are listed, as sequenced in a study of cytomegalovirus exposure and HLA in healthy donors. Sequencing was performed with immunoSEQ multiplex PCR; in TCRdb, only in-frame clones are kept and a portion is missing. The sample consists of about 330,000 clones, 86% of them appearing once. The sample consisted of PBMCs. These receptors were collected from a woman aged 18-30 years in good health and CMV-seronegative.

The rearrangement uses TRBV18 and TRBJ2-7; no clear D gene. V was pared by 5 bases and J by 2 bases, with 7 bases between. CDR1 is KGHSH and CDR2 is LQKENI in the germline V gene. This CDR3 contains 12 residues. In nucleotides, the CDR3 is TGTGCCAGCTCAGTCTATACCTACGAGCAGTACTTC. Translation: CASSVYTYEQYF.

The chain employs TRBV29-1 and TRBJ1-1; D not resolved. Trimming stripped 3 bases from V and 10 bases from J, with 9 bases between. The CDR3 extends over 10 amino acids. The germline CDR1 and CDR2 sequences are SQVTM and ANQGSEA. CDR3 amino acids: CSVDQTGAFF. For the CDR3, the DNA is TGCAGCGTTGACCAAACCGGAGCTTTCTTT.

The chain uses TRBV4-3 and TRBJ2-1; maybe TRBD2 (7 bases). The CDR3 spans 19 residues. Per germline, CDR1 LGHNA and CDR2 YSLEER. V was cut by 0 bases and J by 3 bases, with 21 bases left in between. The CDR3 loop is CASSQDPARGAGFYNEQFF. CDR3 DNA sequence: TGCGCCAGCAGCCAAGATCCCGCCCGGGGGGCGGGGTTCTACAATGAGCAGTTCTTC.

The chain uses TRBV11-3 and TRBJ2-1, with 14 positions matching TRBD2. The germline CDR1 and CDR2 sequences are SGHNT and YENEEA. The V segment lost 5 bases and the J segment 6 bases; nucleotides outside the gene matches: 3. The CDR3 contains 15 residues. In DNA, the CDR3 is TGTGCCAGCAGCCAGGGGACTAGCGGGAGCAATGAGCAGTTCTTC. Translating gives CASSQGTSGSNEQFF.

The chain couples TRBV18 to TRBJ1-2; D remains ambiguous. V lost 2 bases and J lost 7, with 11 bases in between. CDR1 is KGHSH and CDR2 is LQKENI in the germline V gene. The CDR3 is made up of 13 amino acids. The CDR3 spells CASSPDESGGYTF. CDR3 nucleotide sequence: TGTGCCAGCTCACCAGATGAAAGCGGTGGCTACACCTTC.

The chain joins TRBV6-5 to TRBJ2-7; tentatively, D is TRBD1 (5 bases). The CDR3 runs 11 residues. Trimming shortened V by 7 bases and J by 7 bases, and 11 bases separated the two germline ends. Germline assignment: CDR1 MNHEY and CDR2 SVGAGI. This CDR3 reads CASTQGAEQYF. The CDR3 coding sequence is TGTGCCAGCACCCAGGGTGCTGAGCAGTACTTC.

This clone was counted once. This CDR3 reads CASSLEGVEQFF. In nucleotides, the CDR3 is TGTGCCAGCAGTTTAGAAGGGGTTGAGCAGTTCTTC. V is TRBV27 and J is TRBJ2-1, with D perhaps TRBD1 (5 bases). The CDR3 consists of 12 residues. The germline V gene encodes CDR1 MNHEY and CDR2 SMNVEV (reference sequence). The V gene lost 2 bases and the J gene lost 9 bases, with 8 bases spanning the gap.

The rearrangement links TRBV5-4 to TRBJ2-2; the match to TRBD1 covers 7 bases. Germline loops: CDR1 SGHNT, CDR2 YYREEE (reference sequence). V shed 4 bases, J shed 4 bases, and the junction held 7 bases outside the gene matches. The CDR3 runs to 15 residues. CDR3 DNA sequence: TGTGCCAGCAGCCAAGGACAGGTGGGCACCGGGGAGCTGTTTTTT. This translates into CASSQGQVGTGELFF.

In its sample, this clone was seen once. This chain connects TRBV6-5 to TRBJ2-1, with 7 bases matching TRBD2. Germline V gives CDR1 MNHEY, CDR2 SVGAGI. The CDR3 contains 15 residues. V gave up 2 bases and J gave up 8 bases; unmatched junction bases: 9. The CDR3 nucleotides are TGTGCCAGCAGTTACGGCCCACCGGGGAGGGATGAGCAGTTCTTC. It codes for CASSYGPPGRDEQFF.

This sequence joins TRBV4-3 and TRBJ2-2; tentatively, D is TRBD2 (6 bases). The CDR3 runs 16 residues. V was shortened by 4 bases and J by 0 bases, with 12 bases between the two germline ends. Germline values: CDR1 LGHNA, CDR2 YSLEER. CDR3 nucleotide sequence: TGCGCCAGCAGCCTCCCCCCGGGGGCGAACACCGGGGAGCTGTTTTTT. Encoded protein: CASSLPPGANTGELFF.

This sequence joins TRBV28 and TRBJ2-7; TRBD1 might be the D (6 bases). V was clipped by 5 bases and J by 4 bases, with 12 bases between them. The CDR3 runs to 13 residues. Per germline, CDR1 MDHEN and CDR2 SYDVKM. The CDR3 sequence: CASSRTATYEQYF. In DNA, the CDR3 is TGTGCCAGCAGTCGGACAGCCACGTACGAGCAGTACTTC.

This clone has only a few counts. Other DNA sequences in the sample encode the same CDR3. The chain links TRBV7-3 to TRBJ1-2; 9 bases agree with TRBD1. The CDR3 length is 13 residues. The V and J ends lost 5 bases and 4 bases, in that order; junction bases with no gene match: 2. Germline CDR1 reads SGHTA; CDR2 reads FQGTGA. The chain's CDR3 is CASSPGQGYGYTF. CDR3 sequence (DNA): TGTGCCAGCAGCCCGGGACAGGGCTATGGCTACACCTTC.

V usage is TRBV18 and J usage is TRBJ1-5, with TRBD1 as a possible D gene (6 bases). The germline gives CDR1 KGHSH, CDR2 LQKENI. Trimming stripped 0 bases from V and 5 bases from J, with 14 bases between. The CDR3 totals 16 residues. As DNA, the CDR3 is TGTGCCAGCTCACCACCGGGGGCCGCAGGGGATCAGCCCCAGCATTTT. Translated, it gives CASSPPGAAGDQPQHF.

This clone showed up many times. CDR3 protein: CASRDRTYEQYF. The CDR3 DNA sequence: TGTGCCAGCAGGGACAGGACCTACGAGCAGTACTTC. V gene TRBV6-1 combines with J gene TRBJ2-7, with 7 positions matching TRBD1. V was clipped by 6 bases and J by 2 bases; unmatched bases: 1. CDR1 is MNHNS, CDR2 SASEGT, per germline. The CDR3 extends over 12 amino acids.

The V call is TRBV30, the J call TRBJ2-7; D possibly corresponds to TRBD2 (6 bases). This CDR3 region has 12 residues. Trimming shortened V by 2 bases and J by 7 bases, and 12 bases separated the two germline ends. Germline CDR1 GTSNPN, CDR2 SVGIG (reference sequence). In nucleotides, the CDR3 is TGTGCCTGGAGTCCCTCCGCGGGGGAGCAGTACTTC. Protein product: CAWSPSAGEQYF.

CDR3 sequence (DNA): TGTGCCAGCAAAACGGTGCGCTACAATGAGCAGTTCTTC. It yields the protein CASKTVRYNEQFF. V is TRBV5-8 and J is TRBJ2-1, with D unresolved. Per the germline V gene, CDR1 is SGHTS and CDR2 is YDEGEE. V lost 6 bases, J lost 3 bases, and 10 bases lay in between. The CDR3 is 13 residues long.

The table lists this clone with a count of one. This chain links TRBV6-1 with TRBJ2-5; maybe TRBD1 (5 bases). V was clipped by 6 bases and J by 3 bases, with 20 bases between them. Germline CDR1 reads MNHNS; CDR2 reads SASEGT. The CDR3 is 16 residues long. The CDR3 sequence is CASREIRGQGKETQYF. The CDR3 DNA sequence: TGTGCCAGCAGGGAAATTAGGGGCCAAGGAAAAGAGACCCAGTACTTC.

The chain carries TRBV7-9 and TRBJ2-7; TRBD2 aligns across 9 bases. CDR1 is SEHNR, CDR2 FQNEAQ, per germline (reference sequence). The CDR3 sequence is 13 residues long. The junction had 5 bases not matched to a gene; V was cut back by 5 bases and J by 6 bases. The CDR3 here is CASSTGLASEQYF. The CDR3 region has the DNA TGTGCCAGCAGCACGGGACTAGCTTCCGAGCAGTACTTC.

This clone occurred once. The CDR3 nucleotides are TGTGCCAGCACCAGACACGGACAGGGCGCCGAGCAGTACTTC. Translation gives CASTRHGQGAEQYF. This chain joins TRBV6-1 and TRBJ2-7; TRBD1 matches at 8 bases. V lost 7 bases, J lost 6 bases, and 11 bases stayed unmatched. This CDR3 is 14 amino acids long. Germline CDR1 and CDR2: MNHNS and SASEGT.

The V call is TRBV7-8, the J call TRBJ2-3; 13 bases match TRBD2. V trimming: 5 bases; J trimming: 3 bases; junction bases outside the gene matches: 8. CDR1 and CDR2 from the germline V gene are SGHVS and FQNEAQ. The CDR3 extends over 17 amino acids. The CDR3 DNA reads TGTGCCAGCAGCCCGAAGCGGACTAGCGGGAGAACAGATACGCAGTATTTT. Its translation: CASSPKRTSGRTDTQYF.

This sequence joins TRBV27 and TRBJ1-2, with D maybe TRBD1 (6 bases). CDR1 MNHEY and CDR2 SMNVEV come from the germline V gene (reference sequence). The V and J ends lost 6 bases and 0 bases respectively, with 14 bases between them. The length of the CDR3 is 15 residues. CDR3 in DNA: TGTGCCAGCAGACTTAAACAGGGTTCTAACTATGGCTACACCTTC. Translated, it gives CASRLKQGSNYGYTF.